This entry concerns a single TCR beta chain. These data belong to a study of blood T cell repertoires in COVID-19. About the study: COVID-19 samples from acute and convalescent phases originated in the United States, Italy and Spain. T cells, B-cell-depleted T cells, or PBMCs supplied cDNA or gDNA.

Original data processing: It was from reference gene primer amplification that nucleated cell counts were estimated. The table came from immunoSEQ multiplex PCR; TCRdb's copy has only in-frame clones and leaves some out. V and J calls and clone size are given by that table; D and trimming were obtained from the DNA. Found here are 98,000 or so clones, around 87% of them singletons; the top ten hold roughly 15%. V shed 3 bases, J shed 7 bases, and the junction held 4 bases outside the gene matches. The CDR3 covers 15 residues. Germline CDR1 reads SQVTM; CDR2 reads ANQGSEA. This rearrangement joins TRBV29-1 to TRBJ2-1, with 15 bases matching TRBD2. Specimen: peripheral blood. The clonotype comes from a man over 45 with acute or convalescent COVID-19. The CDR3 sequence: CSVDGTSGRSNEQFF. The DNA of the CDR3 is TGCAGCGTTGATGGGACTAGCGGGAGGTCTAATGAGCAGTTCTTC.